A selection of T cell receptor beta chains follows, all from one sample in a study of PD-1 blockade in mismatch repair-deficient tumors. Some clones are missing from TCRdb's copy, which holds only in-frame ones; the method was immunoSEQ multiplex PCR. The sample holds 130,000 or so clones; 86% are singletons and the top ten take approximately 15%. Sample: peripheral blood, taken 44 weeks after starting pembrolizumab. The receptor source for this set is an adult with mismatch repair-deficient cancer. Each CDR3 is given with its conserved first and last residue. D genes are given only for firm matches. Clone size appears in some rows only: once, few, many, or a class for an expanded clone.

J gene: TRBJ2-7; D gene: -; clone size: -; V gene: TRBV27; CDR3 protein: CASSRVPTGPSSYEQYF; CDR3 DNA: TGTGCCAGCAGTCGTGTACCCACAGGGCCGAGCTCCTACGAGCAGTACTTC
J gene: TRBJ2-3; D gene: -; clone size: -; V gene: TRBV11-2; CDR3 protein: CASSLESLATDTQYF; CDR3 DNA: TGTGCCAGCAGCTTAGAGTCACTAGCCACAGATACGCAGTATTTT
J gene: TRBJ2-3; D gene: -; clone size: -; V gene: TRBV4-2; CDR3 protein: CASSQGSSRVRTDTQYF; CDR3 DNA: TGTGCCAGCAGCCAAGGTAGTAGCAGGGTGAGGACAGATACGCAGTATTTT
J gene: TRBJ1-3; D gene: -; clone size: -; V gene: TRBV4-1; CDR3 protein: CASSQGPGGSAGNTIYF; CDR3 DNA: TGCGCCAGCAGCCAAGGCCCCGGCGGGTCGGCTGGAAACACCATATATTTT
J gene: TRBJ1-2; D gene: -; clone size: -; V gene: TRBV19; CDR3 protein: CASSPRATGYGYTF; CDR3 DNA: TGTGCCAGTAGTCCACGGGCCACGGGCTATGGCTACACCTTC
J gene: TRBJ1-2; D gene: -; clone size: few; V gene: TRBV6-6; CDR3 protein: CASSYGGAGGYTF; CDR3 DNA: TGTGCCAGCAGTTACGGGGGGGCTGGTGGCTACACCTTC
J gene: TRBJ1-1; D gene: -; clone size: -; V gene: TRBV5-1; CDR3 protein: CASSPGQPMNTEAFF; CDR3 DNA: TGCGCCAGCAGCCCTGGACAGCCAATGAACACTGAAGCTTTCTTT
J gene: TRBJ2-7; D gene: -; clone size: -; V gene: TRBV5-5; CDR3 protein: CASSLAGGNGYEQYF; CDR3 DNA: TGTGCCAGCAGCTTGGCTGGTGGAAATGGCTACGAGCAGTACTTC
J gene: TRBJ2-7; D gene: -; clone size: once; V gene: TRBV6-5; CDR3 protein: CASSYRISYEQYF; CDR3 DNA: TGTGCCAGCAGTTATCGTATTTCCTACGAGCAGTACTTC
J gene: TRBJ2-5; D gene: -; clone size: once; V gene: TRBV5-8; CDR3 protein: CASSLGHMGGQETQYF; CDR3 DNA: TGTGCCAGCAGCTTGGGACATATGGGGGGCCAAGAGACCCAGTACTTC
J gene: TRBJ1-2; D gene: TRBD1; clone size: few; V gene: TRBV6-5; CDR3 protein: CASSTRGGYTF; CDR3 DNA: TGTGCCAGCAGTACCAGGGGGGGCTACACCTTC
J gene: TRBJ2-3; D gene: -; clone size: -; V gene: TRBV5-1; CDR3 protein: CASSLTDTQYF; CDR3 DNA: TGCGCCAGCAGCTTGACAGATACGCAGTATTTT
J gene: TRBJ1-5; D gene: -; clone size: few; V gene: TRBV2; CDR3 protein: CASSRVRSNQPQHF; CDR3 DNA: TGTGCCAGCAGTCGGGTTAGGAGCAATCAGCCCCAGCATTTT
J gene: TRBJ1-1; D gene: -; clone size: -; V gene: TRBV29-1; CDR3 protein: CSVLSLGGTEAFF; CDR3 DNA: TGCAGCGTTCTTTCTCTGGGAGGCACTGAAGCTTTCTTT
J gene: TRBJ2-1; D gene: -; clone size: few; V gene: TRBV6-4; CDR3 protein: CASSDRDYNEQFF; CDR3 DNA: TGTGCCAGCAGTGACCGGGACTACAATGAGCAGTTCTTC
J gene: TRBJ2-2; D gene: -; clone size: -; V gene: TRBV6-5; CDR3 protein: CASSIEVTGELFF; CDR3 DNA: TGTGCCAGCAGTATAGAGGTCACCGGGGAGCTGTTTTTT
J gene: TRBJ2-1; D gene: -; clone size: -; V gene: TRBV9; CDR3 protein: CASSVDQGAYNEQFF; CDR3 DNA: TGTGCCAGCAGCGTGGATCAAGGGGCGTACAATGAGCAGTTCTTC
J gene: TRBJ2-2; D gene: TRBD2; clone size: -; V gene: TRBV4-3; CDR3 protein: CASSRRTSGSSTGELFF; CDR3 DNA: TGCGCCAGCAGCCGACGGACTAGCGGGAGTTCTACCGGGGAGCTGTTTTTT
J gene: TRBJ1-1; D gene: -; clone size: -; V gene: TRBV6-5; CDR3 protein: CASSLTSTVNTEAFF; CDR3 DNA: TGTGCCAGCAGCCTCACCTCGACGGTGAACACTGAAGCTTTCTTT
J gene: TRBJ1-2; D gene: TRBD1; clone size: few; V gene: TRBV11-2; CDR3 protein: CASSLGTGGDYGYTF; CDR3 DNA: TGTGCCAGCAGCTTAGGGACAGGGGGAGACTATGGCTACACCTTC
J gene: TRBJ2-5; D gene: -; clone size: -; V gene: TRBV27; CDR3 protein: CASSPLARYQETQYF; CDR3 DNA: TGTGCCAGCAGTCCCCTCGCACGGTATCAAGAGACCCAGTACTTC
J gene: TRBJ2-3; D gene: TRBD2; clone size: -; V gene: TRBV19; CDR3 protein: CASSISGGRLTDTQYF; CDR3 DNA: TGTGCCAGTAGTATTTCGGGAGGCCGTCTCACAGATACGCAGTATTTT
J gene: TRBJ1-1; D gene: -; clone size: -; V gene: TRBV6-1; CDR3 protein: CASSDRPTMNTEAFF; CDR3 DNA: TGTGCCAGCAGTGACCGACCCACTATGAACACTGAAGCTTTCTTT
J gene: TRBJ2-7; D gene: TRBD2; clone size: -; V gene: TRBV2; CDR3 protein: CASSRTSGSEQYF; CDR3 DNA: TGTGCCAGCAGCCGGACTAGCGGGAGTGAGCAGTACTTC
J gene: TRBJ2-2; D gene: -; clone size: -; V gene: TRBV7-6; CDR3 protein: CASSLGPQGSGTGELFF; CDR3 DNA: TGTGCCAGCAGCTTAGGACCGCAGGGGTCGGGCACCGGGGAGCTGTTTTTT
J gene: TRBJ2-2; D gene: -; clone size: -; V gene: TRBV27; CDR3 protein: CASSLSGLPIRELFF; CDR3 DNA: TGTGCCAGCAGTCTATCTGGACTCCCCATCCGGGAGCTGTTTTTT
J gene: TRBJ2-7; D gene: -; clone size: -; V gene: TRBV27; CDR3 protein: CASSDGITLLGEQYF; CDR3 DNA: TGTGCCAGCAGTGATGGGATAACCCTATTGGGCGAGCAGTACTTC